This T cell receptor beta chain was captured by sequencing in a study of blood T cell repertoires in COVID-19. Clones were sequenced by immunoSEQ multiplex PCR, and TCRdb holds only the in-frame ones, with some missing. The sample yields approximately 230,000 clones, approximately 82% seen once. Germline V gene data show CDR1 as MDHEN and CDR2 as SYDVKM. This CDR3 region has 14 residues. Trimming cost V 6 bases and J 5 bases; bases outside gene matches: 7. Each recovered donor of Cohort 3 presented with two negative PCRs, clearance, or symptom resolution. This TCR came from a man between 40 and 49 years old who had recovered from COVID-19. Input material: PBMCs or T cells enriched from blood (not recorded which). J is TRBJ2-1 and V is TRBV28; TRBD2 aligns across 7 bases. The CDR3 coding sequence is TGTGCCAGCAGCAGGCCGGGGGGACACAATGAGCAGTTCTTC. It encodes CASSRPGGHNEQFF.